What follows is one TCR beta chain and its context. The antigen is not known. A much bigger clone sits one base away, suggesting this may be a read error. The data were taken from a study of CD8+CD57+ T cells in acquired aplastic anemia. Study-wide findings and caveats: Both patients and controls carried the same twenty-nine CD8+ CDR3 sequences.

Using genomic DNA as the template, TCR beta VDJ and CDR3 profiling was carried out. TCRdb recomputed calls from the reads with MiXCR, one row per CDR3 protein. The sample lists about 200,000 distinct CDR3 sequences, about half occurring once. Flow cytometry had shown expanded CD8+CD57+ cells in the patients chosen for sequencing. Every patient had severe acquired aplastic anemia. Sample: sorted CD4+, CD8+, or CD8+CD57+ T cells (not recorded which) from PBMCs. The receptor was derived from a human donor with aplastic anemia.

The CDR3 DNA follows: TGCAGTGCTAGAGACGCAAGGGCTGGGGCCAACGTCCTGACTTTC. Translation: CSARDARAGANVLTF. J is TRBJ2-6 and V is TRBV20-1, with D uncertain. Trimming took off 0 bases at V and 2 bases at J, with 8 bases between the two ends. In germline, CDR1 is DFQATT, CDR2 SNEGSKA (reference sequence). The CDR3 is made up of 15 amino acids.